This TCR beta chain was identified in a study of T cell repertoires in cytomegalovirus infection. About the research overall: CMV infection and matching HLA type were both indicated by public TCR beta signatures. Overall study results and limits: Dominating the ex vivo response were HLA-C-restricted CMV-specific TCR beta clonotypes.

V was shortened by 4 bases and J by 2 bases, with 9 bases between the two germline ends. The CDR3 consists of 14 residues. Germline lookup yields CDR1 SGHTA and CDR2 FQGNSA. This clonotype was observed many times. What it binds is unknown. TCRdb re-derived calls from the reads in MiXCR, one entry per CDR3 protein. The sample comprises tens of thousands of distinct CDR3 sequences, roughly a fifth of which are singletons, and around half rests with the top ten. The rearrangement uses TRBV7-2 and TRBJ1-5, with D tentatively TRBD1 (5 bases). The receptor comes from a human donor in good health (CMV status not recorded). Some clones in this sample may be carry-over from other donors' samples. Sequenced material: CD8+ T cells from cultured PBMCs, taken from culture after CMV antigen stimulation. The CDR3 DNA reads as TGTGCCAGCAGCTCCCGGGACGGCAATCAGCCCCAGCATTTT. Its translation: CASSSRDGNQPQHF. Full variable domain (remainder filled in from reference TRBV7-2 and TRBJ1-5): GAGVSQSPSNKVTEKGKDVELRCDPISGHTALYWYRQSLGQGLEFLIYFQGNSAPDKSGLPSDRFSAERTGGSVSTLTIQRTQQEDSAVYLCASSSRDGNQPQHFGDGTRLSIL.